The 31 T cell receptor beta chains below come from one sample, sequenced in a study of OX40 agonist ivuxolimab in advanced cancers. The table came from immunoSEQ multiplex PCR; TCRdb's copy has only in-frame clones and leaves some out. Counted here are about 52,000 clones, roughly nine tenths occurring once; the ten biggest clones make up around 6.4%. Sequenced here: CD4+ or CD8+ T cells sorted from blood, sampled in a trial of the OX40 agonist ivuxolimab. The receptors originated from an adult with an advanced solid tumor such as melanoma, head and neck, liver or kidney cancer.

The chain couples TRBV7-9 to TRBJ1-2; possibly TRBD1 for D (5 bases). Trimming took 5 bases from V and 8 from J, leaving 21 bases between them. The CDR3 consists of 15 residues. Germline V CDR1 and CDR2: SEHNR, FQNEAQ (reference sequence). In DNA, the CDR3 is TGTGCCAGCAGCAAGGACCTACGGAACAAGGGGGGCTACACCTTC. It encodes CASSKDLRNKGGYTF.

The chain carries TRBV29-1 and TRBJ1-1, with D unresolved. V dropped 6 bases and J dropped 1 base, with 12 bases sitting between them. Germline CDR1 and CDR2: SQVTM and ANQGSEA. The CDR3 contains 13 residues. CDR3 protein: CSVQLVQNTEAFF. CDR3 nucleotide sequence: TGCAGCGTCCAACTGGTCCAGAACACTGAAGCTTTCTTT.

This chain links TRBV6-5 with TRBJ1-1; D gene unclear. V was clipped by 2 bases and J by 4 bases, with 11 bases between them. The CDR3 is 14 residues long. The germline gives CDR1 MNHEY, CDR2 SVGAGI. CDR3 residues: CASSYDVDVTEAFF. The CDR3 DNA sequence: TGTGCCAGCAGTTACGACGTAGATGTCACTGAAGCTTTCTTT.

The chain carries TRBV6-6 and TRBJ1-1, with D maybe TRBD1 (5 bases). Germline V gene data show CDR1 as MNHNY and CDR2 as SVGAGI (reference sequence). Trimming took off 2 bases at V and 1 base at J, with 8 bases between the two ends. The CDR3 is 14 residues long. Written as DNA, the CDR3 is TGTGCCAGCAGTTACAACGACAGGAACACTGAAGCTTTCTTT. It is translated as CASSYNDRNTEAFF.

This clone is a singleton in its sample. This chain connects TRBV5-4 to TRBJ1-5; D gene ambiguous. The germline V gene encodes CDR1 SGHNT and CDR2 YYREEE (reference sequence). V was cut by 2 bases and J by 0 bases, with 12 bases left in between. The CDR3 covers 16 residues. The chain's CDR3 is CASSFLGGGSNQPQHF. The CDR3 DNA reads as TGTGCCAGCAGCTTCTTGGGTGGCGGTAGCAATCAGCCCCAGCATTTT.

The chain recombines TRBV7-8 with TRBJ2-5, with TRBD2 identical over 12 bases. Germline CDR1 and CDR2: SGHVS and FQNEAQ. J lost 7 bases, V lost 1 base, and 7 bases had no gene match. The CDR3 length is 16 residues. DNA of the CDR3: TGTGCCAGCAGCTTAGGGACTAGCGGGGTCCCTGGGACCCAGTACTTC. Its protein is CASSLGTSGVPGTQYF.

This chain joins TRBV7-8 and TRBJ2-5; the D gene is possibly TRBD1 (6 bases). The CDR3 spans 18 residues. The ends were cut back, 2 bases at V and 2 bases at J, with 21 bases in the middle. Germline CDR1 reads SGHVS; CDR2 reads FQNEAQ. In DNA, the CDR3 is TGTGCCAGCAGCTTAATCGAACAGGGATTACGGCTTCAAGAGACCCAGTACTTC. It translates to CASSLIEQGLRLQETQYF.

The chain recombines TRBV6-5 with TRBJ2-3; 8 nucleotides align to TRBD1. CDR1 and CDR2 from the germline V gene are MNHEY and SVGAGI. The trim removed 5 bases at V and 3 bases at J, leaving 7 bases unmatched. The CDR3 is 15 residues long. CDR3 nucleotide sequence: TGTGCCAGCAGTACCGACAGGGGAGGAACAGATACGCAGTATTTT. Translation gives CASSTDRGGTDTQYF.

The V gene is TRBV19, the J gene TRBJ1-2; D not certain. Germline V gives CDR1 LNHDA, CDR2 SQIVND (reference sequence). The CDR3 consists of 11 residues. The germline V and J ends were trimmed by 1 base and 7 bases, with 4 bases remaining between them. In DNA form, the CDR3 reads TGTGCCAGTAGTATAGCCGGTGGCTACACCTTC. This codes for CASSIAGGYTF.

This chain joins TRBV5-1 and TRBJ1-3; no definite D call. V gave up 4 bases and J gave up 0 bases, with 8 bases separating them. The CDR3 is 14 amino acids. The germline V gene has CDR1 SGHRS and CDR2 YFSETQ. The CDR3 sequence: CASSRAPSGNTIYF. The CDR3 DNA sequence: TGCGCCAGCAGCCGCGCCCCCTCTGGAAACACCATATATTTT.

The chain employs TRBV2 and TRBJ2-3, with TRBD1 identical over 8 bases. With 11 bases clipped from V and 4 bases from J, the junction kept 8 bases outside the gene matches. This CDR3 has 13 residues. Germline CDR1 is SNHLY and CDR2 is FYNNEI. In DNA, the CDR3 is TGTGCCGCTCGGACAGGGCGTTCAGATACGCAGTATTTT. It translates to CAARTGRSDTQYF. Filled out from reference TRBV2 and TRBJ2-3, the complete variable domain reads EPEVTQTPSHQVTQMGQEVILRCVPISNHLYFYWYRQILGQKVEFLVSFYNNEISEKSEIFDDQFSVERPDGSNFTLKIRSTKLEDSAMYFCAARTGRSDTQYFGPGTRLTVL.

This clone is a singleton in its sample. The J gene is TRBJ2-2, the V gene TRBV6-5; D is undetermined. This CDR3 region has 15 residues. V shed 7 bases and J shed 0 bases, with 12 bases lying between them. The germline CDR1 and CDR2 sequences are MNHEY and SVGAGI. CDR3 sequence reads: CASKVGLANTGELFF. In DNA form, the CDR3 reads TGTGCCAGCAAAGTAGGGCTCGCGAACACCGGGGAGCTGTTTTTT.

The V and J genes are TRBV10-1 and TRBJ2-5; D is unresolved. Gene TRBJ2-7 matches the end of the DNA better, so the J call may be wrong. Germline CDR1 WNHNN, CDR2 SYGVQD (reference sequence). There are 17 residues in the CDR3. The CDR3 here is CASSDRARTDKINEQYF. For the CDR3, the DNA is TGCGCCAGCAGTGACCGGGCGCGCACAGACAAAATTAACGAGCAGTACTTC.

The V and J genes are TRBV10-2 and TRBJ2-2; D not resolved. V was pared by 4 bases and J by 2 bases, with 11 bases between. The CDR3 has 15 amino acids. Germline V gene data show CDR1 as WSHSY and CDR2 as SAAADI. This CDR3 is CASSVTQLNTGELFF. CDR3 in DNA: TGCGCCAGCAGTGTAACACAGCTAAACACCGGGGAGCTGTTTTTT.

The V and J genes are TRBV30 and TRBJ2-3; the D is unclear. Trimming left V 5 bases short and J 3 bases short, with 18 bases between. The germline CDR1 and CDR2 sequences are GTSNPN and SVGIG (reference sequence). The CDR3 has 15 residues. The CDR3 is CAWALGSRSTDTQYF. The CDR3 DNA follows: TGTGCCTGGGCCTTGGGCAGCCGATCAACAGATACGCAGTATTTT.

The chain uses TRBV6-5 and TRBJ1-1; 7 bases match TRBD1. The germline V gene encodes CDR1 MNHEY and CDR2 SVGAGI. The CDR3 loop spans 14 amino acids. V lost 6 bases to trimming and J lost 1 base; unmatched junction nucleotides: 5. The CDR3 DNA sequence: TGTGCCAGCAGGGGGGGACAGCCGAACACTGAAGCTTTCTTT. This codes for CASRGGQPNTEAFF.

This chain joins TRBV5-1 and TRBJ1-3; D might be TRBD1 (6 bases). Trimming removed 5 bases at V and 8 bases at J, with 14 bases between. CDR1 and CDR2 (germline): SGHRS, YFSETQ. The CDR3 sequence is 13 residues long. As DNA, the CDR3 is TGCGCCAGCAGTTTTGTAGAGGGGGACACCATATATTTT. The encoded protein is CASSFVEGDTIYF.

V is TRBV6-1 and J is TRBJ1-1, with TRBD1 matching over 8 bases. The CDR3 has 15 amino acids. In germline, CDR1 is MNHNS, CDR2 SASEGT. V lost 4 bases and J lost 6; bases outside the gene matches: 10. The CDR3 reads CASSATRGQLSEAFF. In nucleotides, the CDR3 is TGTGCCAGCAGTGCCACCAGGGGGCAGCTCTCTGAAGCTTTCTTT.

J is TRBJ2-1 and V is TRBV27; 15 bases are a match to TRBD2. Germline V gives CDR1 MNHEY, CDR2 SMNVEV (reference sequence). The CDR3 totals 16 residues. The junction had 10 bases not matched to a gene; V was cut back by 4 bases and J by 12 bases. Here the CDR3 reads CASSSLPGLAGGGQFF. In DNA, the CDR3 is TGTGCCAGCAGTTCCCTACCGGGACTAGCGGGGGGCGGGCAGTTCTTC.

The rearrangement links TRBV6-1 to TRBJ1-1; D is ambiguous. Germline assignment: CDR1 MNHNS and CDR2 SASEGT. The CDR3 sequence is 14 residues long. Trimming took 7 bases from V and 1 from J, leaving 13 bases between them. The CDR3 nucleotides read TGTGCCAGCACCTGGGAGTGGACGAACACTGAAGCTTTCTTT. Amino acids: CASTWEWTNTEAFF.

The chain is built from TRBV10-1 and TRBJ1-1; D is uncertain. Germline CDR1 reads WNHNN; CDR2 reads SYGVQD (reference sequence). This CDR3 region has 14 residues. The V end was cut by 4 bases, the J end by 5 bases, with 14 bases between. The CDR3 DNA reads TGCGCCAGCAGTGTAGGTGGACCTGGAACTGAAGCTTTCTTT. Amino acid sequence: CASSVGGPGTEAFF.

This rearrangement joins TRBV18 to TRBJ1-1; D might be TRBD1 (5 bases). Germline CDR1 is KGHSH and CDR2 is LQKENI. This CDR3 has 14 residues. Trimming cost V 2 bases and J 5 bases, with 12 bases left between them. This CDR3 is CASSPEQGWTEAFF. In DNA form, the CDR3 reads TGTGCCAGCTCACCAGAGCAGGGCTGGACTGAAGCTTTCTTT.

This chain uses TRBV18 with TRBJ2-7, with D maybe TRBD1 (5 bases). CDR3 length: 12 amino acids. The V gene's germline CDR1 is KGHSH and CDR2 LQKENI. V lost 3 bases and J 6 bases, leaving 9 bases between the germline ends. As DNA, the CDR3 is TGTGCCAGCTCACCTCTTCAGGGCGAGCAGTACTTC. This translates into CASSPLQGEQYF.

The V gene is TRBV18, the J gene TRBJ1-5; D not resolved. The CDR3 spans 12 residues. The germline V and J ends were trimmed by 6 bases and 3 bases, with 6 bases remaining between them. Germline V CDR1 and CDR2: KGHSH, LQKENI. The CDR3 reads CASSPINQPQHF. Written as DNA, the CDR3 is TGTGCCAGCTCCCCCATCAATCAGCCCCAGCATTTT.

This clone has only one observation. The gene calls are TRBV18 and TRBJ1-2, with D possibly matching TRBD1 (6 bases). The CDR3 loop spans 13 amino acids. CDR1 is KGHSH, CDR2 LQKENI, per germline. The V end was cut by 2 bases, the J end by 8 bases, with 12 bases between. CDR3 protein: CASSPGAQGGYTF. The CDR3 nucleotides are TGTGCCAGCTCACCAGGGGCACAGGGCGGCTACACCTTC.

The gene calls are TRBV5-1 and TRBJ2-7; possible D gene TRBD1, 7 bases. Germline V gives CDR1 SGHRS, CDR2 YFSETQ. The length of the CDR3 is 16 residues. Trimming cost V 4 bases and J 4 bases, with 21 bases left between them. CDR3 in amino acids: CASSASSAGQIYEQYF. The CDR3 coding sequence is TGCGCCAGCAGCGCGAGTTCGGCGGGACAGATATACGAGCAGTACTTC.

CDR3 sequence reads: CASSERDREAFF. The CDR3 nucleotides are TGCGCCAGCAGCGAAAGGGACAGGGAAGCTTTCTTT. The chain employs TRBV10-2 and TRBJ1-1; TRBD1 aligns across 8 bases. The CDR3 runs to 12 residues. V shed 6 bases, J shed 8 bases, and the junction held 5 bases outside the gene matches. Germline V gene lookup returns CDR1 WSHSY and CDR2 SAAADI.

The chain joins TRBV5-4 to TRBJ2-7; D uncertain. The germline CDR1 and CDR2 sequences are SGHNT and YYREEE (reference sequence). The CDR3 spans 15 residues. V gave up 1 base and J gave up 1 base, with 12 bases separating them. CDR3 in DNA: TGTGCCAGCAGCTTGCAAGCTTTAGAATCCTACGAGCAGTACTTC. It encodes CASSLQALESYEQYF. Looking up the rest from reference TRBV5-4 and TRBJ2-7 gives the full variable domain: ETGVTQSPTHLIKTRGQQVTLRCSSQSGHNTVSWYQQALGQGPQFIFQYYREEENGRGNFPPRFSGLQFPNYSSELNVNALELDDSALYLCASSLQALESYEQYFGPGTRLTVT.

The chain uses TRBV30 and TRBJ2-7; D call uncertain. Deletions cut 1 base from V and 2 bases from J, with 9 bases between. CDR1 and CDR2 from the germline V gene are GTSNPN and SVGIG (reference sequence). This CDR3 is built from 13 residues. The CDR3 loop reads CAWSAGRAYEQYF. Written as DNA, the CDR3 is TGTGCCTGGAGTGCGGGCCGGGCCTACGAGCAGTACTTC.

The sample holds a few counts of this clone. The chain employs TRBV7-9 and TRBJ1-2; D is ambiguous. The CDR3 is made up of 14 amino acids. Germline assignment: CDR1 SEHNR and CDR2 FQNEAQ (reference sequence). Trimming cost V 2 bases and J 4 bases, with 11 bases left between them. CDR3 sequence (DNA): TGTGCCAGCAGCTTAACAGCAAGCCCCTATGGCTACACCTTC. This codes for CASSLTASPYGYTF.

This chain links TRBV7-3 with TRBJ1-5; perhaps TRBD1 as D (6 bases). V was shortened by 5 bases and J by 6 bases, with 17 bases between the two germline ends. Germline CDR1 and CDR2: SGHTA and FQGTGA. CDR3 size: 15 residues. CDR3 in amino acids: CASSQSGGLAQPQHF. The CDR3 DNA reads as TGTGCCAGCAGCCAAAGCGGGGGGCTAGCTCAGCCCCAGCATTTT.